This T cell receptor (beta chain) was retrieved from a study of response to subunit inactivated influenza vaccine. As regards this clonotype: As yet, its antigen is unknown.

One entry per CDR3 protein, called by TCRdb with MiXCR from the RT-PCR reads. This sample carries hundreds of thousands of distinct CDR3 sequences, 7.6% of them seen once, and the ten largest clones take 10% to 15%. Whole-study results and caveats: The authors offered the suggestion that each seasonal influenza vaccination recruits few new T cells.

Sequenced material: PBMCs from blood, taken 23 to 25 months after vaccination. This TCR was recovered from a man aged 50-75 years who received an inactivated influenza vaccine.

The CDR3 bases are TGTGCCAGCAGCAACGGTAATCAAGAGACCCAGTACTTC. Protein product: CASSNGNQETQYF. This chain links TRBV7-7 with TRBJ2-5; D not certain. CDR1 and CDR2 from the germline V gene are SSHAT and FNYEAQ (reference sequence). This CDR3 contains 13 residues. V was pared by 5 bases and J by 2 bases, with 9 bases between.